Shown below are 17 T cell receptor beta chains from a single sample sequenced in a study of spatial heterogeneity in lung cancer. What these receptors recognize is not known. TCRdb used MiXCR to reprocess the 5' RACE reads, holding one entry per CDR3 protein. Of around 6,000 distinct CDR3 sequences listed, about 15% are singletons. Regarding the study as a whole: Tumor mutation counts were tracked by expanded intratumoral alpha and beta TCR counts.

Noted time point: sample taken at primary tumor resection. The sample in question was lung tumor tissue, obtained at surgery. The source of these receptors is a male donor with early-stage non-small cell lung cancer.

This clonotype was seen repeatedly, ten times or more. This beta chain lies outside the target of a library built for alpha chains; its clone size means little. The chain couples TRBV27 to TRBJ2-4; 7 bases map to TRBD1. This CDR3 has 15 amino acids. V was pared by 3 bases and J by 3 bases, with 5 bases of the junction left unmatched. Germline values: CDR1 MNHEY, CDR2 SMNVEV (reference sequence). The CDR3 spells CASSFIGGDKNIQYF. In nucleotides, the CDR3 is TGTGCCAGCAGTTTCATAGGGGGCGACAAAAACATTCAGTACTTC.

This clonotype ranks as medium-sized. A library prepared for alpha chains yielded this beta chain as an off-target read; its size is of little meaning. V and J are TRBV6-1 and TRBJ2-3, with D perhaps assigned TRBD1 or TRBD2 (6 bases each). Germline CDR1 and CDR2: MNHNS and SASEGT. The ends were cut back, 6 bases at V and 6 bases at J, with 19 bases in the middle. The CDR3 sequence is 15 residues long. CDR3 DNA: TGTGCCAGCAGAGATAGCCGCAGAGGGGGGGATACGCAGTATTTT. Its protein is CASRDSRRGGDTQYF.

This clonotype counts as medium-sized (0.01 to 0.1%). Little can be read into the size of this beta chain, an off-target read in a library designed for alpha chains. This rearrangement joins TRBV5-6 to TRBJ2-2; a weak D match, TRBD1 (7 bases). The CDR3 is made up of 14 amino acids. V gave up 4 bases and J gave up 9 bases, with 16 bases separating them. CDR1 is SGHDT, CDR2 YYEEEE, per germline. The CDR3 DNA reads as TGTGCCAGCAGCCGCGGGGACAGTCTAAGGGAGCTGTTTTTT. It specifies CASSRGDSLRELFF.

This clonotype is medium-sized (0.01 to 0.1%) in the sample. In a library made to pick up alpha chains, this beta chain is a stray read with a size that means little. The J gene is TRBJ2-5, the V gene TRBV4-1, with 11 bases matching TRBD2. Per the germline V gene, CDR1 is MGHRA and CDR2 is YSYEKL. The J segment lost 2 bases and the V segment lost 1 base, leaving 6 bases of the junction unmatched. The CDR3 loop spans 17 amino acids. In nucleotides, the CDR3 is TGCGCCAGCAGCCAAGGTGCGACTAGCGGGACTCAAGAGACCCAGTACTTC. It translates to CASSQGATSGTQETQYF.

In this sample, this clonotype turned up many times. Being off target in a library aimed at alpha chains, this beta chain has a size of little meaning. The V and J genes are TRBV7-2 and TRBJ2-7, with 12 bases lining up with TRBD2. The CDR3 extends over 16 amino acids. CDR1 is SGHTA, CDR2 FQGNSA, per germline. The J segment lost 4 bases and the V segment lost 0 bases, leaving 4 bases of the junction unmatched. CDR3 sequence (DNA): TGTGCCAGCAGCTTAGCTCTAGCGGGAGGGCCATACGAGCAGTACTTC. It yields the protein CASSLALAGGPYEQYF.

This clonotype rates as medium-sized. This beta chain is off target for a library built for alpha chains, so its abundance means little. The chain combines TRBV6-5 with TRBJ2-5; D unresolved. This CDR3 has 13 residues. The ends were cut back, 0 bases at V and 4 bases at J, with 6 bases in the middle. Germline CDR1 and CDR2: MNHEY and SVGAGI. CDR3 residues: CASSYSPRETQYF. The DNA of the CDR3 is TGTGCCAGCAGTTACTCACCGAGAGAGACCCAGTACTTC.

Within the sample, this clonotype is medium-sized. Being off target in a library aimed at alpha chains, this beta chain has a size of little meaning. In nucleotides, the CDR3 is TGTGCCAGCTCTAGGGACCGAAAGTACGAGCAGTACTTC. It is translated as CASSRDRKYEQYF. The V and J genes are TRBV27 and TRBJ2-7, with D possibly being TRBD1 or TRBD2 (5 bases each). Per the germline V gene, CDR1 is MNHEY and CDR2 is SMNVEV (reference sequence). With 8 bases removed from V and 4 bases from J, the gap between germline ends came to 15 bases. The CDR3 length is 13 residues.

This clonotype is termed medium-sized. Within a library made for alpha chains, this beta chain is off target, and its count is uninformative. This chain connects TRBV24-1 to TRBJ2-5; D is ambiguous. Germline V CDR1 and CDR2: KGHDR, SFDVKD. This CDR3 has 13 residues. V was pared by 5 bases and J by 5 bases, with 11 bases between. Here the CDR3 reads CATSVGTGETQYF. The DNA for the CDR3 is TGTGCCACCAGTGTAGGTACGGGTGAGACCCAGTACTTC.

The sample holds one count of this clonotype. Within a library made for alpha chains, this beta chain is off target, and its count is uninformative. V and J are TRBV4-3 and TRBJ2-5; D assignment may be TRBD1 or TRBD2 (6 bases each). With 0 bases removed from V and 4 bases from J, the gap between germline ends came to 15 bases. Germline values: CDR1 LGHNA, CDR2 YSLEER. This CDR3 has 16 residues. The CDR3 is CASSQDGGPGVETQYF. As DNA, the CDR3 is TGCGCCAGCAGCCAAGATGGGGGGCCGGGCGTAGAGACCCAGTACTTC.

In this sample, this clonotype is medium-sized. This beta chain is a stray sequence in a library constructed for alpha chains; its clone size is not meaningful. The chain recombines TRBV28 with TRBJ2-7, with 12 bases fitting TRBD2. Trimming took 5 bases from V and 6 from J; bases not matched to a gene: 5. CDR3 length: 14 amino acids. Germline V gene data show CDR1 as MDHEN and CDR2 as SYDVKM. CDR3 amino acids: CASSPPTSGGEQYF. The DNA of the CDR3 is TGTGCCAGCAGTCCCCCGACTAGCGGGGGCGAGCAGTACTTC.

In its sample, this clonotype was seen many times. This beta chain represents an off-target read in a library built for alpha chains; its size is of limited meaning. The V gene is TRBV7-3, the J gene TRBJ2-7; possible D gene TRBD2, 5 bases. This CDR3 is 13 amino acids long. CDR1 is SGHTA and CDR2 is FQGTGA in the germline V gene. The V and J ends lost 0 bases and 6 bases respectively, with 9 bases between them. DNA for the CDR3: TGTGCCAGCAGCTTAACGGGCGGAGGCGAGCAGTACTTC. Translated: CASSLTGGGEQYF.

With regard to this clonotype: One junction end does not reproduce the germline sequence, and a read error may be involved. In a library made to pick up alpha chains, this beta chain is a stray read with a size that means little. This rearrangement joins TRBV24-1 to TRBJ2-1; the match to TRBD2 covers 9 bases. In germline, CDR1 is KGHDR, CDR2 SFDVKD. This CDR3 comprises 15 residues. The CDR3 reads CATSEEGLAYNEQFF. The CDR3 DNA sequence: TGTGCCACCAGTGAGGAGGGACTAGCTTACAACGAGCAGTTCTTC.

This clonotype is labeled as medium-sized (0.01 to 0.1%). Because the library targeted alpha chains, this beta chain is an off-target read whose size means little. This chain joins TRBV7-2 and TRBJ2-5; TRBD1 agrees at 8 bases. This CDR3 is built from 13 residues. The ends lost 5 bases at V and 5 bases at J; junction bases unmatched: 4. Per germline, CDR1 SGHTA and CDR2 FQGNSA. The CDR3 nucleotides read TGTGCCAGCAGCGAAAGGACAGGGGAGACCCAGTACTTC. This gives the protein CASSERTGETQYF. Based on the CDR3 plus reference TRBV7-2 and TRBJ2-5, the full variable domain is GAGVSQSPSNKVTEKGKDVELRCDPISGHTALYWYRQSLGQGLEFLIYFQGNSAPDKSGLPSDRFSAERTGGSVSTLTIQRTQQEDSAVYLCASSERTGETQYFGPGTRLLVL.

On this clonotype: This beta chain appears as a stray read in a library generated for alpha chains; its size is not informative. CDR3 residues: CASGLERHYEQYF. The CDR3 nucleotides are TGTGCCAGCGGACTCGAGAGACACTACGAGCAGTACTTC. The gene calls are TRBV28 and TRBJ2-7; possibly TRBD2 for D (5 bases). Germline values: CDR1 MDHEN, CDR2 SYDVKM. Trimming stripped 8 bases from V and 3 bases from J, with 14 bases between. This CDR3 is built from 13 residues.

Within the sample, this clonotype is medium-sized. Because the library targeted alpha chains, this beta chain is an off-target read whose size means little. The V and J genes are TRBV27 and TRBJ2-6, with D maybe TRBD1 (5 bases). The CDR3 length is 17 residues. Germline V CDR1 and CDR2: MNHEY, SMNVEV (reference sequence). Trimming cost V 6 bases and J 1 base, with 16 bases left between them. The CDR3 protein is CASSKQETLSGANVLTF. CDR3 DNA: TGTGCCAGCAGCAAACAGGAAACTTTATCTGGGGCCAACGTCCTGACTTTC.

This clonotype is deemed medium-sized. Being off target in a library aimed at alpha chains, this beta chain has a size of little meaning. The rearrangement links TRBV9 to TRBJ2-3; D not resolved. Trimming took 3 bases from V and 2 from J, leaving 7 bases between them. The CDR3 length is 13 residues. Germline V gives CDR1 SGDLS, CDR2 YYNGEE. The CDR3 sequence: CASSAPTTDTQYF. The CDR3 DNA reads TGTGCCAGCAGCGCCCCAACCACAGATACGCAGTATTTT.

This clonotype showed up many times. With the library built for alpha chains, this beta chain is off target and its frequency is not meaningful. The chain employs TRBV6-2 or TRBV6-3 and TRBJ2-6; the D gene is possibly TRBD1 (6 bases). CDR1 and CDR2 from the germline V gene are MNHEY and SVGEGT. There are 15 residues in the CDR3. V was trimmed by 6 bases and J by 2 bases, leaving 11 bases between them. The CDR3: CASSPGVAGANVLTF. CDR3 in DNA: TGTGCCAGCAGCCCAGGGGTCGCTGGGGCCAACGTCCTGACTTTC.